The present T cell receptor (beta chain) was sequenced within a study of cytomegalovirus exposure and HLA in healthy donors. As for the study in general: The study placed about 86% of its approximately 400 genotyped donors in the Caucasian-associated ancestry cluster.

The study's findings and limits: The study recorded about 150 TCR beta chains that were cytomegalovirus-associated. In vitro confirmation showed three CMV-associated chains to be CMV antigen specific.

Germline CDR1 MNHNY, CDR2 SVGAGI (reference sequence). Trimming stripped 2 bases from V and 3 bases from J, with 13 bases between. CDR3 length: 15 residues. With respect to this clone: Antigen specificity is unknown.

The donors (healthy individuals) were bone marrow donors. This PCR relied on a set of 60 Vbeta primers and 13 Jbeta primers. The table came from immunoSEQ multiplex PCR; TCRdb's copy has only in-frame clones and leaves some out. The table lists 130,000 or so clones, roughly three quarters of them singletons. The sample comprised PBMCs. The TCR was taken from a woman between 35 and 50 years old in good health and CMV-seronegative. This rearrangement joins TRBV6-6 to TRBJ1-1; D is unresolved. The CDR3 region is CASSYVRTRDTEAFF. Written as DNA, the CDR3 is TGTGCCAGCAGTTACGTTAGAACGAGGGACACTGAAGCTTTCTTT.